What follows are 25 T cell receptor beta chains derived from one specimen sequenced in a study of T cell responses to AZD1222 COVID-19 vaccine. The data were produced by immunoSEQ multiplex PCR, yet TCRdb's version contains in-frame clones alone and is incomplete. Among about 75,000 clones listed, about 91% were seen once. The specimen was peripheral blood, collected 28 days after the second dose of the MenACWY control vaccine. The receptor source for this set is an adult who received the MenACWY meningococcal vaccine as a control.

The chain has TRBV6-2 or TRBV6-3 and TRBJ1-6; 10 nucleotides align to TRBD1. This CDR3 has 17 residues. The germline V gene encodes CDR1 MNHEY and CDR2 SVGEGT. The V segment lost 2 bases and the J segment 6 bases; nucleotides outside the gene matches: 7. DNA of the CDR3: TGTGCCAGCAGTTACCAGACAGGGGGCCGTTTTAATTCACCCCTCCACTTT. Its protein product is CASSYQTGGRFNSPLHF.

The chain couples TRBV6-6 to TRBJ1-1, with D maybe TRBD1 (5 bases). The CDR3 has 12 residues. V lost 2 bases and J 7 bases, leaving 8 bases between the germline ends. Germline loops: CDR1 MNHNY, CDR2 SVGAGI (reference sequence). CDR3 amino acids: CASSYGGVEAFF. The CDR3 DNA reads as TGTGCCAGCAGTTACGGGGGAGTTGAAGCTTTCTTT.

V is TRBV7-8 and J is TRBJ2-7, with 8 bases aligning to TRBD2. From germline, CDR1 is SGHVS and CDR2 FQNEAQ. CDR3 length: 15 residues. V was pared by 3 bases and J by 6 bases, with 10 bases of the junction left unmatched. The CDR3 DNA is TGTGCCAGCAGCTTTTTCATAGCGGGGCCTCGCGAGCAGTACTTC. Translation gives CASSFFIAGPREQYF.

V gene TRBV4-1 combines with J gene TRBJ2-1; the D gene is possibly TRBD2 (6 bases). The length of the CDR3 is 15 residues. Germline-derived CDR1 and CDR2 are MGHRA and YSYEKL. Trimming cost V 2 bases and J 0 bases, with 8 bases left between them. CDR3 nucleotide sequence: TGCGCCAGCAGCCAACGGGGGAGCTCCTACAATGAGCAGTTCTTC. This codes for CASSQRGSSYNEQFF.

The chain has TRBV7-2 and TRBJ2-5, with D maybe TRBD2 (5 bases). This CDR3 has 13 amino acids. Trimming took off 8 bases at V and 5 bases at J, with 15 bases between the two ends. Germline V gene data show CDR1 as SGHTA and CDR2 as FQGNSA. The CDR3 protein is CASSRGKRETQYF. The CDR3 DNA sequence: TGTGCCAGCTCCCGGGGAAAACGGGAGACCCAGTACTTC.

The gene calls are TRBV6-6 and TRBJ1-6; D is ambiguous. The CDR3 is 13 amino acids. V was clipped by 8 bases and J by 4 bases, with 9 bases between them. Germline V gene sequence: CDR1 MNHNY, CDR2 SVGAGI (reference sequence). In nucleotides, the CDR3 is TGTGCCAGCCAGCCCGCTTATAATTCACCCCTCCACTTT. The encoded protein is CASQPAYNSPLHF.

The rearrangement uses TRBV2 and TRBJ1-5; 9 bases align to TRBD1. This CDR3 is built from 14 residues. Germline assignment: CDR1 SNHLY and CDR2 FYNNEI. The ends lost 4 bases at V and 2 bases at J; junction bases unmatched: 0. Here the CDR3 DNA reads TGTGCCAGCAGTGGACAGGGGGGCAATCAGCCCCAGCATTTT. Its protein is CASSGQGGNQPQHF.

This chain uses TRBV24-1 with TRBJ2-2; D unclear. In germline, CDR1 is KGHDR, CDR2 SFDVKD. CDR3 length equals 13 residues. Trimming pared 3 bases from V and 7 bases from J, leaving 8 bases between. CDR3: CATSDPGHGELFF. In DNA form, the CDR3 reads TGTGCCACCAGTGATCCTGGGCACGGGGAGCTGTTTTTT.

The chain couples TRBV19 to TRBJ2-7; weak D call: TRBD1 (5 bases). Germline CDR1 is LNHDA and CDR2 is SQIVND (reference sequence). V was pared by 4 bases and J by 4 bases, with 20 bases between. This CDR3 has 16 residues. The CDR3 spells CASSNSGNRGIYEQYF. Here the CDR3 DNA reads TGTGCCAGTAGTAACTCAGGGAACCGAGGCATATACGAGCAGTACTTC.

The chain employs TRBV30 and TRBJ1-2, with TRBD1 as a possible D gene (5 bases). CDR1 and CDR2 (germline): GTSNPN, SVGIG (reference sequence). V lost 2 bases and J lost 2, with 9 bases in between. This CDR3 has 13 residues. The CDR3 here is CAWSPGRNYGYTF. CDR3 in DNA: TGTGCCTGGAGTCCGGGACGGAACTATGGCTACACCTTC.

This chain joins TRBV6-5 and TRBJ2-5; D is uncertain. Trimming removed 0 bases from V and 5 bases from J, with 1 base in between. Germline V CDR1 and CDR2: MNHEY, SVGAGI. The CDR3 has 11 amino acids. CDR3 DNA: TGTGCCAGCAGTTACTCTGAGACCCAGTACTTC. The encoded protein is CASSYSETQYF.

The gene calls are TRBV19 and TRBJ1-6, with D unclear. Between the trimmed V and J ends, which lost 8 bases and 0 bases, there was a span of 17 bases. From germline, CDR1 is LNHDA and CDR2 SQIVND (reference sequence). The CDR3 consists of 17 residues. CDR3 sequence (DNA): TGTGCCAGTGGTCCAGGAAAGAGGGCCTCCTATAATTCACCCCTCCACTTT. Amino acid sequence: CASGPGKRASYNSPLHF.

Here the CDR3 reads CASSVRATHNEQFF. The DNA of the CDR3 is TGTGCCAGCAGCGTAAGAGCGACCCACAATGAGCAGTTCTTC. The chain uses TRBV9 and TRBJ2-1; D ambiguous. Germline lookup yields CDR1 SGDLS and CDR2 YYNGEE. The ends were cut back, 1 base at V and 5 bases at J, with 10 bases in the middle. The CDR3 has 14 residues.

The V call is TRBV2, the J call TRBJ2-3; 7 bases map to TRBD2. The germline gives CDR1 SNHLY, CDR2 FYNNEI. The CDR3 is 15 amino acids. The ends lost 2 bases at V and 1 base at J; junction bases unmatched: 3. The CDR3 protein is CASSEQRGRTDTQYF. CDR3 in DNA: TGTGCCAGCAGTGAACAGCGGGGACGCACAGATACGCAGTATTTT.

The V and J genes are TRBV5-1 and TRBJ1-3; no firm D call. The germline CDR1 and CDR2 sequences are SGHRS and YFSETQ. V was clipped by 5 bases and J by 0 bases, with 12 bases between them. This CDR3 has 15 residues. CDR3 protein: CASSVSYFSGNTIYF. In DNA form, the CDR3 reads TGCGCCAGCAGTGTCAGCTATTTCTCTGGAAACACCATATATTTT.

The gene calls are TRBV7-9 and TRBJ2-5; 9 bases agree with TRBD2. Germline trimming cut 1 base from V and 2 bases from J; bases unmatched to any gene: 2. Germline V gene lookup returns CDR1 SEHNR and CDR2 FQNEAQ (reference sequence). There are 15 residues in the CDR3. The CDR3 spells CASSLVLAGQETQYF. CDR3 bases: TGTGCCAGCAGCTTAGTTCTAGCGGGGCAAGAGACCCAGTACTTC.

This clone occurred once. This chain joins TRBV5-1 and TRBJ2-1; TRBD1 matches at 7 bases. The ends lost 4 bases at V and 7 bases at J; junction bases unmatched: 11. The CDR3 loop spans 15 amino acids. Germline loops: CDR1 SGHRS, CDR2 YFSETQ. The CDR3 DNA follows: TGCGCCAGCAGCCAGTCAACAGGGGTGAGGAATGAGCAGTTCTTC. Amino acid sequence: CASSQSTGVRNEQFF. The full variable domain, its missing parts supplied by reference TRBV5-1 and TRBJ2-1, is KAGVTQTPRYLIKTRGQQVTLSCSPISGHRSVSWYQQTPGQGLQFLFEYFSETQRNKGNFPGRFSGRQFSNSRSEMNVSTLELGDSALYLCASSQSTGVRNEQFFGPGTRLTVL.

The V and J genes are TRBV19 and TRBJ2-2; D remains ambiguous. CDR1 and CDR2 (germline): LNHDA, SQIVND (reference sequence). V gave up 4 bases and J gave up 6 bases, with 9 bases separating them. The CDR3 contains 13 residues. The CDR3 sequence: CASSTPTAGELFF. The DNA of the CDR3 is TGTGCCAGTAGTACTCCTACGGCCGGGGAGCTGTTTTTT.

The chain is built from TRBV7-8 and TRBJ1-4; unclear D gene. CDR3 length: 15 residues. V was shortened by 0 bases and J by 1 base, with 6 bases between the two germline ends. Germline values: CDR1 SGHVS, CDR2 FQNEAQ. Here the CDR3 reads CASSLAWVTNEKLFF. In nucleotides, the CDR3 is TGTGCCAGCAGCTTAGCCTGGGTAACTAATGAAAAACTGTTTTTT. Full variable domain (missing parts from reference TRBV7-8 and TRBJ1-4): GAGVSQSPRYKVAKRGQDVALRCDPISGHVSLFWYQQALGQGPEFLTYFQNEAQLDKSGLPSDRFFAERPEGSVSTLKIQRTQQEDSAVYLCASSLAWVTNEKLFFGSGTQLSVL.

The chain joins TRBV4-2 to TRBJ1-2, with 7 bases identical to TRBD1. There are 16 residues in the CDR3. Unmatched junction bases numbered 14, after V lost 4 bases and J lost 6 bases. Germline V lookup: CDR1 LGHNA, CDR2 YNFKEQ. The CDR3 nucleotides read TGTGCCAGCAGCCCTACTGTGGCAGGGGGAAGTCATGGCTACACCTTC. The encoded protein is CASSPTVAGGSHGYTF.

The chain employs TRBV6-2 or TRBV6-3 and TRBJ1-5; the match to TRBD1 covers 8 bases. V lost 5 bases to trimming and J lost 7 bases; unmatched junction nucleotides: 7. The CDR3 has 14 amino acids. Germline values: CDR1 MNHEY, CDR2 SVGEGT. This CDR3 is CASSRQGQGQPQHF. In DNA form, the CDR3 reads TGTGCCAGCAGTCGACAGGGGCAGGGGCAGCCCCAGCATTTT.

This clone was recorded only once. The rearrangement links TRBV6-2 or TRBV6-3 to TRBJ1-4; D not certain. Deletions cut 5 bases from V and 0 bases from J, with 7 bases between. In germline, CDR1 is MNHEY, CDR2 SVGEGT. The CDR3 extends over 14 amino acids. CDR3 DNA: TGTGCCAGCAGTGGACCGGCAACTAATGAAAAACTGTTTTTT. Protein sequence: CASSGPATNEKLFF.

The gene calls are TRBV7-2 and TRBJ2-7, with TRBD2 as a possible D gene (6 bases). The germline gives CDR1 SGHTA, CDR2 FQGNSA. The V gene lost 1 base and the J gene lost 3 bases, with 10 bases spanning the gap. This CDR3 contains 14 residues. Here the CDR3 DNA reads TGTGCCAGCAGCTTAGGGGGACTGAACTACGAGCAGTACTTC. Encoded protein: CASSLGGLNYEQYF.

J is TRBJ2-3 and V is TRBV10-3, with D perhaps given as TRBD1 or TRBD2 (6 bases each). From germline, CDR1 is ENHRY and CDR2 SYGVKD. This CDR3 has 15 residues. V dropped 3 bases and J dropped 2 bases, with 12 bases sitting between them. CDR3 region: CAISEVGGNTDTQYF. CDR3 bases: TGTGCCATCAGTGAAGTGGGGGGCAACACAGATACGCAGTATTTT.

The chain links TRBV5-6 to TRBJ1-5, with unresolved D. Trimming stripped 4 bases from V and 3 bases from J, with 11 bases between. The CDR3 consists of 14 residues. Germline-derived CDR1 and CDR2 are SGHDT and YYEEEE. The CDR3 sequence: CASSEAGLNQPQHF. The CDR3 coding sequence is TGTGCCAGCAGCGAAGCAGGACTCAATCAGCCCCAGCATTTT.